This entry features one T cell receptor beta chain sequence. TCRdb keeps only in-frame clones here, not all; method: immunoSEQ multiplex PCR. Among around 57,000 clones, around 90% were seen once, and the ten largest hold approximately 1.3%. This specimen belongs to a study of T cell changes during pregnancy in multiple sclerosis. The CDR3 covers 11 residues. The ends were cut back, 0 bases at V and 8 bases at J, with 7 bases in the middle. Germline V gene sequence: CDR1 GTSNPN, CDR2 SVGIG (reference sequence). The clonotype comes from a female donor with multiple sclerosis, enrolled in a pregnancy study. The chain couples TRBV30 to TRBJ1-2, with D possibly being TRBD1 (5 bases). The specimen comprised peripheral blood, sampled in the second trimester of pregnancy. The CDR3 spells CAWSVGAGYTF. For the CDR3, the DNA is TGTGCCTGGAGTGTAGGGGCCGGCTACACCTTC.